This TCR beta chain appears in the sequencing data of a study of T cells in Graves' hyperthyroidism and ophthalmopathy (dated by TCRdb to about 2019). Regarding the study in general: To identify TCR V-J signatures that set the groups apart, the researchers used a discovery cohort of about a hundred patients, made up of under 45 with Graves' ophthalmopathy and some 58 with stable Graves' hyperthyroidism. The paper reports TCR Vbeta CDR3 sequencing of some 140 peripheral blood samples: around 45 ophthalmopathy, fewer than 80 hyperthyroidism and approximately 17 progressor patients. The roughly 91 discovery patients were randomly divided into training and test sets at a 7:3 ratio. In addition, the study compared T-cell repertoires in thyroid tissue and in blood from several Graves' hyperthyroidism patients. Whether ophthalmopathy could be predicted prospectively was tested in an independent validation cohort made up of about 18 hyperthyroidism patients plus 17 patients who later progressed to ophthalmopathy. Following sampling, methimazole starting at 30 mg daily was given to hyperthyroidism patients, and high-dose intravenous methylprednisolone was given to ophthalmopathy patients. Overall study results and their limits: Sample size was not statistically predetermined, and blinding of investigators to group allocation was not performed. In validation, the model predicted progression to ophthalmopathy a median of around six months before onset, with over 60% sensitivity and about 72% specificity. Ophthalmopathy was separated from stable hyperthyroidism by a 13 V-J signature model, with 87.88% sensitivity and about 81% specificity obtained in cross-validation and 80%/75% obtained in testing. Blood samples also contained most of the expanded thyroid clonotypes (frequency above 0.001), which suggests that blood repertoires may reflect thyroid immune responses.

Amplification of TCR beta CDR3 regions was carried out from RNA transcripts. The TCR CDR3 was subjected to a first round of RT-PCR using the HTBI primer set and the Qiagen OneStep RT-PCR kit. The libraries were constructed in a second round of multiplex PCR and then size-selected and purified. Libraries were sequenced paired-end with 100 bp reads on an Illumina HiSeq2000. Turning to the authors' computational methods: SOAPnuke was used to process the raw data, with reads discarded if the reads contained adapters or uncalled bases, had a mean Phred below 15, or lacked an exact constant-primer or identifier match. COPE v1.2.5 was used to merge high-quality paired reads, and clonotypes were defined as unique nucleotide sequences. MiTCR v1.1 was used to align clonotypes to the IMGT TRBV, TRBD and TRBJ reference segments. Only V-J combinations with frequency above 0.0001, covering about 99% of repertoires, were analysed. The TCS score was defined as F50 (clonal expansion) divided by E x V (chaos), with BLOSUM62-based TCRdist calculated between CDR3 peptides within each V-J. Welch's t-statistics and random forest reduced around 510 V-J features to about 13, which were used in a naive Bayes classifier (R e1071). Using fastp at Q25 and MiXCR, TCRdb reprocessed the public reads and kept productive beta chains. Rows with one shared CDR3 protein collapse into an entry with the most common genes and DNA. TCRdb's processing, not the authors', yielded these V and J calls. The sample table lists about 560,000 distinct CDR3 sequences, more than 45% of them with a count of one. The top ten clonotypes cover 8% to 8.5% of the sample.

A patient counted as having stable Graves' hyperthyroidism if no progression to ophthalmopathy occurred over 18 months of follow-up. Hyperthyroidism patients were newly diagnosed, with disease duration under 2 months, and aged 18 to 65 years. The study excluded patients with uncontrolled infections, other autoimmune diseases, pregnancy or lactation. Diagnoses relied on clinical symptoms, serum thyroxine and TRAb, thyroid ultrasound and orbital computed tomography. Total RNA was extracted with Trizol reagent, and quality was checked on an Agilent 2100 Bioanalyzer. The CDR3 covers 18 residues, taking in both the cysteine and the phenylalanine. Of all the DNA, just the CDR3 is kept, 54 bases in frame from base 1. The germline V gene yields WSHSY for CDR1 and SAAADI for CDR2. V is cut back by 3 bases and J by 3 bases, with 16 bases in the junction unmatched. With regard to this clonotype: Which antigen it targets is not known. Being one base from a much bigger clone, this may be a read error.

This TCR was recovered from a woman younger than 30 with Graves' hyperthyroidism. Donor details come from another sample of the same person, matched by shared clones. Recombination connected TRBV10-2 to TRBJ1-1, and TRBD1 aligns with 7 junction nucleotides. The sample was peripheral blood or thyroid tissue (not recorded which). This receptor has the CDR3 CASSESLRRTGMDTEAFF. The DNA sequence is given as TGCGCCAGCAGTGAATCACTGAGGCGGACAGGCATGGACACTGAAGCTTTCTTT.